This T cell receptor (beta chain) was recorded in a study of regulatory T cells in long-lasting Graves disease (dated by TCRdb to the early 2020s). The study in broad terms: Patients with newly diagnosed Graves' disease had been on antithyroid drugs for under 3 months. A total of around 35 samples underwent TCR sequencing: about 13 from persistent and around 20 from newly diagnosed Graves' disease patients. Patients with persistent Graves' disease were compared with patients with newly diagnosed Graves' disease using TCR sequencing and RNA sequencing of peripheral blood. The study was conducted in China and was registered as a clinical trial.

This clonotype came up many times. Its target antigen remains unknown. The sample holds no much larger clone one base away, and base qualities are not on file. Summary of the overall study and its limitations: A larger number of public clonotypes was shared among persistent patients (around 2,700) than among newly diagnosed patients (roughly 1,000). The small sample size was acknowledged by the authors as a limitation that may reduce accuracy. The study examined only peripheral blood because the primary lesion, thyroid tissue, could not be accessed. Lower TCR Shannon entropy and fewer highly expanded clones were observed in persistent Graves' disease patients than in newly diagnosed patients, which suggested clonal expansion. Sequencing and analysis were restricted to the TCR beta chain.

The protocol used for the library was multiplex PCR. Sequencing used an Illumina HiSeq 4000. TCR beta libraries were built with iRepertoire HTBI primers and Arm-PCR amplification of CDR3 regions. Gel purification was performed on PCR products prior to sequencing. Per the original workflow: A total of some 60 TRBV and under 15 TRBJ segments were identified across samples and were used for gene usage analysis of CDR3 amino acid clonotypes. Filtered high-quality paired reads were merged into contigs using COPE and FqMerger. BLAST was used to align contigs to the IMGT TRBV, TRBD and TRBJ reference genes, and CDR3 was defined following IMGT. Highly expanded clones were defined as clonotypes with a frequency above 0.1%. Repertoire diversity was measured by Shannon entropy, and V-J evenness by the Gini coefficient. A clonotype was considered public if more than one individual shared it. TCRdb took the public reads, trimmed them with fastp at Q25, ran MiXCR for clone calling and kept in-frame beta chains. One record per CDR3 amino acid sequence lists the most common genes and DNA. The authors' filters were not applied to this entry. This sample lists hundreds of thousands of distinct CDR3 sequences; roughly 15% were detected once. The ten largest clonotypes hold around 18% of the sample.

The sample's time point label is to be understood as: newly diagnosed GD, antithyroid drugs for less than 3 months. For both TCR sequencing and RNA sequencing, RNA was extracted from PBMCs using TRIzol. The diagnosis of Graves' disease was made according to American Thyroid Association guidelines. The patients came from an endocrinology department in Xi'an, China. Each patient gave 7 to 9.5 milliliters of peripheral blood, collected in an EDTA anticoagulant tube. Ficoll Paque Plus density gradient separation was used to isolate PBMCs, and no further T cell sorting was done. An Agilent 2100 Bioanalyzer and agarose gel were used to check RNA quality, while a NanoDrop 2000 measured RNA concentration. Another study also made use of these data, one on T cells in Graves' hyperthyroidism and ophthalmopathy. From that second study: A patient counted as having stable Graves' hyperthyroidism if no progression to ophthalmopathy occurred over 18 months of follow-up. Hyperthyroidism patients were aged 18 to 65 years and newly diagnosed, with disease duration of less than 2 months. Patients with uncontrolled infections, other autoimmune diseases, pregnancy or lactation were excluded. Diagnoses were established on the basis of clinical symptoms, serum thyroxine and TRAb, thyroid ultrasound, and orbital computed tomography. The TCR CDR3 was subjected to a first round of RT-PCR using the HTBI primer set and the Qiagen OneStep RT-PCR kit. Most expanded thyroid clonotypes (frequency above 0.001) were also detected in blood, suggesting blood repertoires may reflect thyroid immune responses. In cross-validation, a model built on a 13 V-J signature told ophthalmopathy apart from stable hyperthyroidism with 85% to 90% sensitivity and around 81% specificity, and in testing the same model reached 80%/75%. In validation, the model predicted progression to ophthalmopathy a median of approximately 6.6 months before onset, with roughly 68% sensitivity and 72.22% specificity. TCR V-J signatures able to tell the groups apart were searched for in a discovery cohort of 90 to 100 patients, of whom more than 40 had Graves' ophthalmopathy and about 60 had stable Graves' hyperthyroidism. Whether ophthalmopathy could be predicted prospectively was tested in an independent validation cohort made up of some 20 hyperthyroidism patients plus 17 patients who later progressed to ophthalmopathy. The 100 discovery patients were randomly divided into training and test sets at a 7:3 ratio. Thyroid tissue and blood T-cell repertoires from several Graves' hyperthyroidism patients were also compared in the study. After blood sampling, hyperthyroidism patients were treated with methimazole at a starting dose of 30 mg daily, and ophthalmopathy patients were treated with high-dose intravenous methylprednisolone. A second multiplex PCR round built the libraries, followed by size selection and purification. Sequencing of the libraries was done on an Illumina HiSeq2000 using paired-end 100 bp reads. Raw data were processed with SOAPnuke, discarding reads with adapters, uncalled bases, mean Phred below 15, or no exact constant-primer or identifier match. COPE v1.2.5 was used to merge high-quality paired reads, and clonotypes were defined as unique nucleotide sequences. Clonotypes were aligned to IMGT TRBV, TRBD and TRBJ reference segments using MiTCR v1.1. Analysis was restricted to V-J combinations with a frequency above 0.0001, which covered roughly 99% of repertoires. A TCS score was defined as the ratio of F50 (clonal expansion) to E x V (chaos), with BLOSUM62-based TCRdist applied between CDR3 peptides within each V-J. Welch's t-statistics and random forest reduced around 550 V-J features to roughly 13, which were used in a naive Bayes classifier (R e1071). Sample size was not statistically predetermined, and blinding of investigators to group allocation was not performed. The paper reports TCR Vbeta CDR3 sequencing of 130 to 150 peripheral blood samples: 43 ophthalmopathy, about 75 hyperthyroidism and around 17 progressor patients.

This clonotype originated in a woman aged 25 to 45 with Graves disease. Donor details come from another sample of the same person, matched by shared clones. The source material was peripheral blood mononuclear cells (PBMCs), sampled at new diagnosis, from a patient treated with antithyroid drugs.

The CDR3 protein is CASRRQIQETQYF. The DNA sequence is as follows: TGTGCCAGCAGGAGACAGATTCAAGAGACCCAGTACTTC. This receptor chain uses TRBV6-2 or TRBV6-3 and TRBJ2-5; TRBD1 is a weak D gene call, 5 bases matching. The CDR1 and CDR2 encoded by the germline V gene are MNHEY and SVGEGT. CDR3 length: 13 amino acids, cysteine to phenylalanine. The entry retains the CDR3 DNA only, 39 bases that are in frame from base 1. The germline ends are 10 bases apart after V is trimmed by 6 bases and J by 2 bases.